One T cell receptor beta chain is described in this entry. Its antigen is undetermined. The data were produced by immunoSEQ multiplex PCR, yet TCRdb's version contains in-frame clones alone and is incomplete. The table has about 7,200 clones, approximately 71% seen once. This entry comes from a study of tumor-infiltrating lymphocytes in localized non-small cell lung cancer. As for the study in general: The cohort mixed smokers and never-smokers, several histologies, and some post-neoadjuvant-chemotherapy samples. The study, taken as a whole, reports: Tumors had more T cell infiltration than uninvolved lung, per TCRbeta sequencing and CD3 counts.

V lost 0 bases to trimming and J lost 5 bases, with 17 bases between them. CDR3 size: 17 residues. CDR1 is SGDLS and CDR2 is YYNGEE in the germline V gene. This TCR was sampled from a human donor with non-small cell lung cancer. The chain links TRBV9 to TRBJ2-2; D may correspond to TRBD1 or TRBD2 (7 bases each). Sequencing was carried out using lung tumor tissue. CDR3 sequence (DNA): TGTGCCAGCAGCGTAGAGGGAGGGGGCGGTCGTACCGGGGAGCTGTTTTTT. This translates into CASSVEGGGGRTGELFF.